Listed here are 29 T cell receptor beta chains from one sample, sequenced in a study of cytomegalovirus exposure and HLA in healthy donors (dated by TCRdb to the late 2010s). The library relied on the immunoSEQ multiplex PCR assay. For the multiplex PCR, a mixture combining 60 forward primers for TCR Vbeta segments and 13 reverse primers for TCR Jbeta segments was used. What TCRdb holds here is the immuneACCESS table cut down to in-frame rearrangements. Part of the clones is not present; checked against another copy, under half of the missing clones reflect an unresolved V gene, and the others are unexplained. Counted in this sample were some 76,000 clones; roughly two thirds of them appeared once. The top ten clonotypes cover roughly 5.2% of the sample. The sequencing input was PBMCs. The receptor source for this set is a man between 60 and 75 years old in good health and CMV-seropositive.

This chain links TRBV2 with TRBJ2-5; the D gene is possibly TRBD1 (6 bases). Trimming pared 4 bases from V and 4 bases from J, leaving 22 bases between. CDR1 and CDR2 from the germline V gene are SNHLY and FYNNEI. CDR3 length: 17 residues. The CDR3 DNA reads TGTGCCAGCAGTGTTACCTACCCCCCAGGGGACCGAGAGACCCAGTACTTC. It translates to CASSVTYPPGDRETQYF.

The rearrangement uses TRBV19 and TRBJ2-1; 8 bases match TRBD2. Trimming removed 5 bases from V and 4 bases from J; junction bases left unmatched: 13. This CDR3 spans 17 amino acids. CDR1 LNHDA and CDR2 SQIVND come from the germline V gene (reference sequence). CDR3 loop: CASSPPPASGLYNEQFF. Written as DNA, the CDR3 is TGTGCCAGTAGTCCCCCCCCGGCTAGCGGGCTATACAATGAGCAGTTCTTC.

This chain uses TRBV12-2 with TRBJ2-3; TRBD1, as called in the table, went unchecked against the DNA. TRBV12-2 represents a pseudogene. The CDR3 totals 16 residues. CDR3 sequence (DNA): TGTGCAAGTCGCTCAAGACACCCTCCTAACACAGATACGCAGTATTTT. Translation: CASRSRHPPNTDTQYF.

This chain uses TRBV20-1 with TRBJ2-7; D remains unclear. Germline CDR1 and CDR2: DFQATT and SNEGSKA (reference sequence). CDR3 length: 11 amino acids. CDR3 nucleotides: TGCAAGGAGAAGACGGCATACGAGCAGTACTTC. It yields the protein CKEKTAYEQYF.

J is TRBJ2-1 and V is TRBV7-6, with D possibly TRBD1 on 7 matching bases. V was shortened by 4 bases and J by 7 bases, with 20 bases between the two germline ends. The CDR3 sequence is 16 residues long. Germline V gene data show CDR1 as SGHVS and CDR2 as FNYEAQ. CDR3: CASSSGGPGYANEQFF. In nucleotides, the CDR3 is TGTGCCAGCAGCTCAGGGGGGCCTGGGTACGCGAATGAGCAGTTCTTC.

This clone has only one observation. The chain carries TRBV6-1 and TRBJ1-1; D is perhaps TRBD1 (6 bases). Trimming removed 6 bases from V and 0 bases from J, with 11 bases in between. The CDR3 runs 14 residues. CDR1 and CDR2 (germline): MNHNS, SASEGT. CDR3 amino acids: CASSAGTLNTEAFF. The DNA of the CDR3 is TGTGCCAGCAGCGCAGGGACACTGAACACTGAAGCTTTCTTT.

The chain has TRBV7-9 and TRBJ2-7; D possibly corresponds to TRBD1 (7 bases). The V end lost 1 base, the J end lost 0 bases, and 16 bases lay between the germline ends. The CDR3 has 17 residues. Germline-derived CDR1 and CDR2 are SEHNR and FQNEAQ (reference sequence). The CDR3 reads CASSLGGGGGFSYEQYF. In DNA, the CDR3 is TGTGCCAGCAGCTTAGGCGGAGGGGGCGGATTCTCCTACGAGCAGTACTTC.

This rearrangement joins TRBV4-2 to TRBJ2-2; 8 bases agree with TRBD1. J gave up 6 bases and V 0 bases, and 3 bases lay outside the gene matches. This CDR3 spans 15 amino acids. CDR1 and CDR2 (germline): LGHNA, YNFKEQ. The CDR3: CASSQEIQGAGELFF. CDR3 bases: TGTGCCAGCAGCCAAGAGATACAGGGGGCCGGGGAGCTGTTTTTT.

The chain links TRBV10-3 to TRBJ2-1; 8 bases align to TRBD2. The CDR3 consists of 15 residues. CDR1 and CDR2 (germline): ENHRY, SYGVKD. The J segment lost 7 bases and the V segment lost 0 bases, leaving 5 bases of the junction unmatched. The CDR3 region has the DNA TGTGCCATCAGTGAGTCGGGGTCGGGGGGGAATGAGCAGTTCTTC. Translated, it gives CAISESGSGGNEQFF.

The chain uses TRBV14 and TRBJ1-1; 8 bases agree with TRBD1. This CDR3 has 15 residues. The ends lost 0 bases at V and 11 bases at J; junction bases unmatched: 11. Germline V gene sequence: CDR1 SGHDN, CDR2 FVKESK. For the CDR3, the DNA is TGTGCCAGCAGCCAAGAAAGGGTCAGACAGGGGAGGGCTTTCTTT. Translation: CASSQERVRQGRAFF.

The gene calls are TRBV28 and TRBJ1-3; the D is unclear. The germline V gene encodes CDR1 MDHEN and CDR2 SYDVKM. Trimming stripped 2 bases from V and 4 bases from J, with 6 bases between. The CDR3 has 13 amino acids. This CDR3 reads CASSLKQGNTIYF. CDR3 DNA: TGTGCCAGCAGTTTAAAACAGGGAAACACCATATATTTT.

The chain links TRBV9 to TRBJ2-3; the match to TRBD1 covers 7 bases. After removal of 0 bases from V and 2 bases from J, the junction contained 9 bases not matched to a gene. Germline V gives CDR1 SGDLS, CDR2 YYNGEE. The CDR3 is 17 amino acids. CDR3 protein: CASSVAGTTGATDTQYF. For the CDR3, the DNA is TGTGCCAGCAGCGTAGCTGGGACAACAGGGGCCACAGATACGCAGTATTTT.

The CDR3 reads CAISPNPTAIYEQYF. For the CDR3, the DNA is TGTGCCATCAGCCCGAATCCGACAGCAATCTACGAGCAGTACTTC. This chain uses TRBV10-3 with TRBJ2-7; D might be TRBD1 (5 bases). This CDR3 has 15 residues. The germline V gene has CDR1 ENHRY and CDR2 SYGVKD. The V and J ends lost 6 bases and 3 bases respectively, with 18 bases between them.

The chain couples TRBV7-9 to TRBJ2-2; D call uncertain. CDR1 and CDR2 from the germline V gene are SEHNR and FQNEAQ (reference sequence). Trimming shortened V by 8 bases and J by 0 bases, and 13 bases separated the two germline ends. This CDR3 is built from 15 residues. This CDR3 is CASSVLIANTGELFF. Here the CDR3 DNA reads TGTGCCAGCTCCGTTCTAATCGCGAACACCGGGGAGCTGTTTTTT. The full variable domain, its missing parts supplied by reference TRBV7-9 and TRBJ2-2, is DTGVSQNPRHKITKRGQNVTFRCDPISEHNRLYWYRQTLGQGPEFLTYFQNEAQLEKSRLLSDRFSAERPKGSFSTLEIQRTEQGDSAMYLCASSVLIANTGELFFGEGSRLTVL.

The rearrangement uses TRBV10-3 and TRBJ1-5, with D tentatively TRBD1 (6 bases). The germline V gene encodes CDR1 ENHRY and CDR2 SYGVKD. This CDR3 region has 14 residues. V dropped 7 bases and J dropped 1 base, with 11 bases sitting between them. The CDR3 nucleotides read TGTGCCATCACCCCGAGGGGGAGCAATCAGCCCCAGCATTTT. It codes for CAITPRGSNQPQHF.

The CDR3 DNA is TGTGCCAGCAGCCATCAATCGACAGGAAACTATGGCTACACCTTC. Residues: CASSHQSTGNYGYTF. The chain employs TRBV5-4 and TRBJ1-2, with D possibly being TRBD1 (6 bases). This CDR3 has 15 amino acids. The V end lost 4 bases, the J end lost 2 bases, and 15 bases lay between the germline ends. The germline CDR1 and CDR2 sequences are SGHNT and YYREEE (reference sequence).

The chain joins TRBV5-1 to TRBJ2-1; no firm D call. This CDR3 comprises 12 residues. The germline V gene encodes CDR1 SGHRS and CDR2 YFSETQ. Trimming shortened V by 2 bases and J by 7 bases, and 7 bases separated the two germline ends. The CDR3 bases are TGCGCCAGCAGCTTTATGAGTAATGAGCAGTTCTTC. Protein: CASSFMSNEQFF.

CDR3 sequence: CASSVTGNTEAFF. Written as DNA, the CDR3 is TGCGCCAGCAGTGTCACGGGGAACACTGAAGCTTTCTTT. The chain employs TRBV10-1 and TRBJ1-1; no reliable D call. V lost 4 bases to trimming and J lost 1 base, with 7 bases between them. Germline CDR1 reads WNHNN; CDR2 reads SYGVQD (reference sequence). This CDR3 contains 13 residues.

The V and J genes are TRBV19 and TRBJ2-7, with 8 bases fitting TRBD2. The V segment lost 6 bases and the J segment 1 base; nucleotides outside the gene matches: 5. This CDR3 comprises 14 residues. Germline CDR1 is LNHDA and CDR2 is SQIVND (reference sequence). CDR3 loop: CASRPGLGSYEQYF. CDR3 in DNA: TGTGCCAGTAGACCGGGACTAGGGTCCTACGAGCAGTACTTC. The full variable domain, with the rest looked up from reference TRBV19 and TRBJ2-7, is DGGITQSPKYLFRKEGQNVTLSCEQNLNHDAMYWYRQDPGQGLRLIYYSQIVNDFQKGDIAEGYSVSREKKESFPLTVTSAQKNPTAFYLCASRPGLGSYEQYFGPGTRLTVT.

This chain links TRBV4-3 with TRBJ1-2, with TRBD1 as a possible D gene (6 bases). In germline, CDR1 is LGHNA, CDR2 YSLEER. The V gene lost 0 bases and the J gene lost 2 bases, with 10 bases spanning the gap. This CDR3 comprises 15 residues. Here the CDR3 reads CASSQDTGKNYGYTF. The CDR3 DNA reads TGCGCCAGCAGCCAAGACACAGGGAAAAACTATGGCTACACCTTC.

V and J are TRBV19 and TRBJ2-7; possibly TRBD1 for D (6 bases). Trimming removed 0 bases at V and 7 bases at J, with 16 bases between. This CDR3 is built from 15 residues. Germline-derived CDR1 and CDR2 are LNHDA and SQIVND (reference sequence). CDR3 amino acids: CASSIDPNQGREQYF. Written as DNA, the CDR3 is TGTGCCAGTAGTATAGACCCGAATCAGGGGCGTGAGCAGTACTTC.

As DNA, the CDR3 is TGTGCCAGCAGCTTAGGGGGGGGCCACCAGCCCCAGCATTTT. This translates into CASSLGGGHQPQHF. V and J are TRBV7-6 and TRBJ1-5; tentative D call: TRBD1 (6 bases). CDR1 is SGHVS and CDR2 is FNYEAQ in the germline V gene. The CDR3 has 14 residues. Trimming removed 1 base from V and 7 bases from J, with 11 bases in between. Full variable domain (missing parts from reference TRBV7-6 and TRBJ1-5): GAGVSQSPRYKVTKRGQDVALRCDPISGHVSLYWYRQALGQGPEFLTYFNYEAQQDKSGLPNDRFSAERPEGSISTLTIQRTEQRDSAMYRCASSLGGGHQPQHFGDGTRLSIL.

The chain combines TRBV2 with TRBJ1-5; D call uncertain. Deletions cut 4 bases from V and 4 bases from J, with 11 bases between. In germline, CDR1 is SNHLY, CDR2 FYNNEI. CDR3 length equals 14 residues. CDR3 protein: CASSVHNGNQPQHF. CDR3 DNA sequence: TGTGCCAGCAGTGTTCATAACGGGAATCAGCCCCAGCATTTT. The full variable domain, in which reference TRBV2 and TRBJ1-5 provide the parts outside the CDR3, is EPEVTQTPSHQVTQMGQEVILRCVPISNHLYFYWYRQILGQKVEFLVSFYNNEISEKSEIFDDQFSVERPDGSNFTLKIRSTKLEDSAMYFCASSVHNGNQPQHFGDGTRLSIL.

Written as DNA, the CDR3 is TGTGCCTGGAGTAGGTTGGACAGTGGCACTCAGCCCCAGCATTTT. It encodes CAWSRLDSGTQPQHF. The rearrangement joins TRBV30 to TRBJ1-5; perhaps TRBD1 as D (6 bases). Germline V gene data show CDR1 as GTSNPN and CDR2 as SVGIG (reference sequence). V lost 2 bases and J lost 6, with 17 bases in between. CDR3 length equals 15 residues.

CDR3 nucleotide sequence: TGTGCCAGCTCACCGCAGACAGGGGTTGTCATTCAGTACTTC. Translating it yields CASSPQTGVVIQYF. The chain joins TRBV18 to TRBJ2-4; TRBD1 aligns across 8 bases. After removal of 3 bases from V and 9 bases from J, the junction contained 7 bases not matched to a gene. The CDR3 has 14 amino acids. The germline V gene has CDR1 KGHSH and CDR2 LQKENI.

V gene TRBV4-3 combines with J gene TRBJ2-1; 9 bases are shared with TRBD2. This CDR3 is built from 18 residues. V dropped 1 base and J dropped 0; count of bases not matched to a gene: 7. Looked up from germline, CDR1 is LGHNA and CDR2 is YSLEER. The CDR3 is CASSQGSSGASSYNEQFF. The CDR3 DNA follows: TGCGCCAGCAGCCAAGGCTCTAGCGGGGCCAGCTCCTACAATGAGCAGTTCTTC.

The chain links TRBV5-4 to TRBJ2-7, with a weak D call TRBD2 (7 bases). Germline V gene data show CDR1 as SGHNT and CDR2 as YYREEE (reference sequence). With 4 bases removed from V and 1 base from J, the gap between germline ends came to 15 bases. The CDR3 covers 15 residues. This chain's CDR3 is CASSTRGALSYEQYF. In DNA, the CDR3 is TGTGCCAGCAGCACCCGGGGGGCTCTATCCTACGAGCAGTACTTC.

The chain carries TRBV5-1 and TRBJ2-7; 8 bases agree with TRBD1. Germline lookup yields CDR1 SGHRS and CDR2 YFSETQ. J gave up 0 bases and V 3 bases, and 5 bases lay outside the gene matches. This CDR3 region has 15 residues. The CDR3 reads CASSSGTGSSYEQYF. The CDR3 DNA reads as TGCGCCAGCAGCTCCGGGACAGGAAGCTCCTACGAGCAGTACTTC.

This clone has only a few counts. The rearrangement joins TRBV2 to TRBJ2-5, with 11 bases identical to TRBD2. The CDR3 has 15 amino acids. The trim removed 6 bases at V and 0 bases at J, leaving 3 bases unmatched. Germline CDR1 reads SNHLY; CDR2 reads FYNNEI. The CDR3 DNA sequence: TGTGCCAGCAGGAGACTAGCGGGAAACCAAGAGACCCAGTACTTC. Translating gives CASRRLAGNQETQYF.